Listed below are T cell receptor beta chains from one sample, sequenced in a study of blood T cell repertoires in COVID-19. Using immunoSEQ multiplex PCR, the repertoire was profiled, and TCRdb retains in-frame clones only, with some absent. Among under 200,000 clones listed, around four fifths were seen once. The specimen sequenced was peripheral blood. The source of these receptors is an older woman with COVID-19, enrolled during active disease. The CDR3 runs from the conserved cysteine through the conserved F or W. The D gene is left open where the match is weak. A clone size is listed for some rows: how often the clone was seen (once, few, many), or a class if it is expanded.

v_gene,d_gene,j_gene,abundance,CDR3aa,CDR3nt
TRBV6-5,.,TRBJ1-1,.,CASRDQGRGTEAFF,TGTGCCAGCAGGGACCAGGGAAGGGGTACTGAAGCTTTCTTT
TRBV15,.,TRBJ1-5,.,CATSSSDGRTPRGVQPQHF,TGTGCCACCAGCAGTTCCGACGGACGGACCCCCCGGGGAGTTCAGCCCCAGCATTTT
TRBV4-1,.,TRBJ1-3,once,CASSQTVSGNTIYF,TGCGCCAGCAGCCAGACAGTCTCTGGAAACACCATATATTTT
TRBV10-2,.,TRBJ1-1,.,CASSEAGLTEAFF,TGCGCCAGCAGTGAGGCAGGTTTGACTGAAGCTTTCTTT
TRBV30,.,TRBJ1-2,.,CAWSLFPTAPNYGYTF,TGTGCCTGGAGCCTGTTTCCGACAGCCCCTAACTATGGCTACACCTTC
TRBV11-2,.,TRBJ2-7,.,CASSQGGSYEQYF,TGTGCCAGCAGCCAAGGGGGATCCTACGAGCAGTACTTC
TRBV2,.,TRBJ2-1,.,CASSRAREQFF,TGTGCCAGCAGTCGAGCCCGTGAGCAGTTCTTC
TRBV5-8,.,TRBJ1-2,.,CASSEDNNGYTF,TGTGCCAGCAGCGAAGACAATAACGGCTACACCTTC
TRBV5-4,TRBD1,TRBJ2-1,once,CASSSRGTGDYNEQFF,TGTGCCAGCAGCTCCCGCGGTACAGGGGACTACAATGAGCAGTTCTTC
TRBV2,TRBD2,TRBJ2-5,once,CASTLGLAAQETQYF,TGTGCCAGCACCTTGGGGCTAGCGGCTCAAGAGACCCAGTACTTC
TRBV19,.,TRBJ2-2,.,CASSIADTGELFF,TGTGCCAGTAGTATAGCTGACACCGGGGAGCTGTTTTTT
TRBV30,.,TRBJ1-5,.,CAWSSPAGPNQPQHF,TGTGCCTGGAGTTCTCCGGCAGGCCCAAATCAGCCCCAGCATTTT
TRBV29-1,TRBD1,TRBJ1-4,once,CSGGQTNEKLFF,TGCAGCGGGGGACAGACTAATGAAAAACTGTTTTTT
TRBV19,.,TRBJ2-3,few,CASSTYRFSSTDTQYF,TGTGCCAGTAGTACCTACAGGTTTTCTAGCACAGATACGCAGTATTTT
TRBV24-1,TRBD1,TRBJ2-2,.,CATSDPKTGLDTGELFF,TGTGCCACCAGTGACCCAAAGACAGGGCTGGACACCGGGGAGCTGTTTTTT
TRBV15,.,TRBJ1-2,.,CATGGRVNGYTF,TGTGCCACCGGGGGGAGGGTAAATGGCTACACCTTC
TRBV7-9,TRBD2,TRBJ2-6,.,CASSSQASGSGANVLTF,TGTGCCAGCAGCTCCCAGGCTAGCGGCTCTGGGGCCAACGTCCTGACTTTC
TRBV3-1/TRBV3-2,.,TRBJ1-1,.,CASSQPPGFTEAFF,TGTGCCAGCAGCCAACCCCCAGGGTTCACTGAAGCTTTCTTT
TRBV7-2,.,TRBJ1-2,few,CASSLLDLYGYTF,TGTGCCAGCAGCTTATTAGATCTCTATGGCTACACCTTC
TRBV18,.,TRBJ1-3,.,CASSLEGSGNTIYF,TGTGCCAGCTCCCTCGAGGGATCTGGAAACACCATATATTTT
TRBV3-1/TRBV3-2,.,TRBJ1-2,.,CASVQGGGYTF,TGTGCCAGCGTCCAAGGAGGTGGCTACACCTTC
TRBV9,TRBD1,TRBJ1-5,.,CASSGGTGVNQPQHF,TGTGCCAGCAGCGGGGGGACAGGGGTTAATCAGCCCCAGCATTTT
TRBV30,TRBD1,TRBJ2-1,.,CALRDRGHGEQFF,TGTGCCCTCCGGGACAGGGGGCATGGTGAGCAGTTCTTC